The rows below give T cell receptor beta chains drawn from one sample of a study of OX40 agonist ivuxolimab in advanced cancers. Assay: immunoSEQ multiplex PCR; the TCRdb copy retains only in-frame clones and omits some. The sample lists around 58,000 clones; around 88% were seen once. This specimen consisted of CD4+ or CD8+ T cells sorted from blood, obtained in a trial of the OX40 agonist ivuxolimab. Receptor source: an adult with an advanced solid tumor such as melanoma, head and neck, liver or kidney cancer. Each CDR3 is given with its conserved first and last residue. The D gene is left open where the match is weak. Clone size is given for some rows only: seen once, a few or many times, or a class if the clone is expanded.

TRBD1,few,TRBV6-5,TRBJ1-2,TGTGCCAGCAGTCCCGGGACAGGGAACTATGGCTACACCTTC,CASSPGTGNYGYTF
TRBD1,.,TRBV27,TRBJ2-7,TGTGCCAGCAGTTTTAGTACAGGGGGAACCCACGAGCAGTACTTC,CASSFSTGGTHEQYF
.,.,TRBV7-9,TRBJ2-5,TGTGCCAGCAGCAGAGACCTTGGAGGAGAGACCCAGTACTTC,CASSRDLGGETQYF
.,few,TRBV7-9,TRBJ1-4,TGTGCCAGTACCCGATTAGGGGTGAATGAAAAACTGTTTTTT,CASTRLGVNEKLFF
.,.,TRBV27,TRBJ1-5,TGTGCCAGCAGTTTGCGGGGGAGCAATCAGCCCCAGCATTTT,CASSLRGSNQPQHF
.,few,TRBV5-6,TRBJ2-7,TGTGCCAGCAGCTTGGCCAGGGGCCGGAGCGAGCAGTACTTC,CASSLARGRSEQYF
.,.,TRBV27,TRBJ1-5,TGTGCCAGCAGTTTAGCTGGGATCTTTCAGCCCCAGCATTTT,CASSLAGIFQPQHF
.,.,TRBV9,TRBJ2-4,TGTGCCAGCAGCGACGACAGGTCCTCGCAAAACATTCAGTACTTC,CASSDDRSSQNIQYF
.,.,TRBV7-3,TRBJ2-1,TGTGCCAGCAGCCACGGAGGGGACCACAATGAGCAGTTCTTC,CASSHGGDHNEQFF
TRBD2,.,TRBV29-1,TRBJ2-1,TGCAGCCCAAGACTAGCCTCCTACAATGAGCAGTTCTTC,CSPRLASYNEQFF
.,.,TRBV11-2,TRBJ2-1,TGTGCCAGCAGGGAGATTAATTACAATGAGCAGTTCTTC,CASREINYNEQFF
.,.,TRBV12-5,TRBJ2-6,TGTGCTAGTGGCTTGAGAAAGGGTATTACTGGGGCCAACGTCCTGACTTTC,CASGLRKGITGANVLTF
.,.,TRBV18,TRBJ2-7,TGTGCCAGCTCACCCGAGAGGGACGGAACCTACGAGCAGTACTTC,CASSPERDGTYEQYF
.,.,TRBV28,TRBJ1-2,TGTGCCAGCAGTTTACTAACACCGGTGTATGGCTACACCTTC,CASSLLTPVYGYTF
TRBD2,.,TRBV6-6,TRBJ2-7,TGTGCCGCCACAGGCGGGGGGTACGAGCAGTACTTC,CAATGGGYEQYF
.,.,TRBV5-1,TRBJ1-1,TGCGCCAGCAAATATACTCAGGACACCGTCACTGAAGCTTTCTTT,CASKYTQDTVTEAFF
.,.,TRBV7-8,TRBJ1-1,TGTGCCAGCAGCTTAGGGGTGAGAACTGAAGCTTTCTTT,CASSLGVRTEAFF
TRBD1,few,TRBV6-5,TRBJ2-1,TGTGCCAGCACTGGGACAGGGGGCTCCTACAATGAGCAGTTCTTC,CASTGTGGSYNEQFF
.,.,TRBV13,TRBJ2-7,TGTGCCAGCAGCTTAGGGATAGCCTACGAGCAGTACTTC,CASSLGIAYEQYF
TRBD2,.,TRBV2,TRBJ2-1,TGTGCCAGCAGTGTTGTAGTGGGGGGGAGCCCCTACAATGAGCAGTTCTTC,CASSVVVGGSPYNEQFF
.,.,TRBV7-9,TRBJ2-5,TGTGCCAGCAGCTCACCCGGGTGGGGAGAGACCCAGTACTTC,CASSSPGWGETQYF
TRBD1,.,TRBV5-1,TRBJ2-5,TGCGCCAGCACTAGACAGGGGCAACCACAAGAGACCCAGTACTTC,CASTRQGQPQETQYF